The present entry profiles one T cell receptor (beta chain) with its context. The data were produced by immunoSEQ multiplex PCR, yet TCRdb's version contains in-frame clones alone and is incomplete. Among around 35,000 clones, roughly nine tenths were seen once, and the ten largest hold approximately 13%. V gave up 10 bases and J gave up 6 bases, with 15 bases separating them. The CDR3 extends over 12 amino acids. CDR1 is SNHLY, CDR2 FYNNEI, per germline. This sample is drawn from a study of T cell changes during pregnancy in multiple sclerosis. The sequence derives from a female donor with multiple sclerosis, enrolled in a pregnancy study. Specimen: CD8+ T cells from peripheral blood mononuclear cells, collected in the first trimester of pregnancy. The chain combines TRBV2 with TRBJ1-2, with a possible D match to TRBD1 (6 bases). This CDR3 is CATRQGIHGYTF. In nucleotides, the CDR3 is TGTGCCACTCGGCAGGGGATTCATGGCTACACCTTC. The complete variable domain, with remaining parts taken from reference TRBV2 and TRBJ1-2, reads EPEVTQTPSHQVTQMGQEVILRCVPISNHLYFYWYRQILGQKVEFLVSFYNNEISEKSEIFDDQFSVERPDGSNFTLKIRSTKLEDSAMYFCATRQGIHGYTFGSGTRLTVV.